This TCR beta chain appears in the sequencing data of a study of OX40 agonist ivuxolimab in advanced cancers. Study-level background: Ivuxolimab is an agonistic anti-OX40 (CD134) antibody, and patients were treated with it. A male proportion of over 75% was recorded, with mean age roughly 62 years and range roughly 23 to 85. Three patients, one with hepatocellular carcinoma and two with cutaneous melanoma, achieved partial responses.

V dropped 0 bases and J dropped 5; count of bases not matched to a gene: 6. From germline, CDR1 is SGHTS and CDR2 YDEGEE. This CDR3 contains 15 residues. Sequenced by immunoSEQ multiplex PCR; TCRdb stores in-frame clones only, minus some. Altogether around 80,000 clones are present, 92% being singletons, with the ten largest covering 8.5% to 9%. This clone was seen once. This receptor was identified in an adult with an advanced solid tumor such as melanoma, head and neck, liver or kidney cancer. J is TRBJ2-5 and V is TRBV5-8, with TRBD2 identical over 8 bases. The sample in question was CD4+ or CD8+ T cells sorted from blood, obtained in a trial of the OX40 agonist ivuxolimab. As DNA, the CDR3 is TGTGCCAGCAGCTTGGTAGCGGGGATGGGGGAGACCCAGTACTTC. Amino acids: CASSLVAGMGETQYF.